This T cell receptor beta chain was sequenced for a study of blood T cell repertoires in COVID-19. Background on the study: Spain, Italy and the United States supplied samples that represented acute and convalescent COVID-19. T cells, B-cell-depleted T cells, or PBMCs provided the cDNA or gDNA that served as material.

As originally analysed: Scientists estimated how many nucleated cells there were by amplifying reference gene primers. TCRdb keeps only in-frame clones here, not all; method: immunoSEQ multiplex PCR. Clone size and the V and J calls come from that table; the DNA yielded D and trimming. The profile shows over 150,000 clones, about 87% of them singletons. V trimming: 4 bases; J trimming: 6 bases; junction bases outside the gene matches: 4. Germline CDR1 and CDR2: SGHNT and YYREEE (reference sequence). The CDR3 sequence is 13 residues long. The Seattle patients, enrolled during active infection, were followed longitudinally.

The V and J genes are TRBV5-4 and TRBJ2-1; TRBD1 aligns across 7 bases. This clonotype was obtained from a woman in her seventies with COVID-19, enrolled during active disease. What was sequenced was peripheral blood. The CDR3 DNA reads as TGTGCCAGCAGCAGGGACAGAAGCAATGAGCAGTTCTTC. Its translation: CASSRDRSNEQFF.